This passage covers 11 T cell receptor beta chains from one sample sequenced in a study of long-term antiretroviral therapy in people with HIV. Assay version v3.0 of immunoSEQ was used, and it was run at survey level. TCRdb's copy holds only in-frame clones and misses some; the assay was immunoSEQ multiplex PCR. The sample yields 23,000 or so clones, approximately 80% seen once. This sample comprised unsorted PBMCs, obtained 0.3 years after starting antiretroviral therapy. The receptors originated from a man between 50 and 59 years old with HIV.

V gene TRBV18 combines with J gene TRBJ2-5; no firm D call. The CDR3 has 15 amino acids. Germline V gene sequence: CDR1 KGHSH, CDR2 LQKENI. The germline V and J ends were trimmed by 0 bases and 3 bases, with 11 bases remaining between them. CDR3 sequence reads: CASSPPGPLKETQYF. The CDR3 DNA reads TGTGCCAGCTCACCACCCGGCCCTCTCAAAGAGACCCAGTACTTC.

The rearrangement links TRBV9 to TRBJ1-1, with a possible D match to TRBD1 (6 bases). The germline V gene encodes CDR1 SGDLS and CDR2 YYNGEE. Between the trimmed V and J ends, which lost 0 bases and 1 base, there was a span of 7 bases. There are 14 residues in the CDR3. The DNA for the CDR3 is TGTGCCAGCAGCGTAGACAGGGCGAACACTGAAGCTTTCTTT. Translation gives CASSVDRANTEAFF.

Written as DNA, the CDR3 is TGCGCCAGCAGCTTGGAGGCGGGGGGCCACAATGAGCAGTTCTTC. Its protein is CASSLEAGGHNEQFF. The V call is TRBV5-1, the J call TRBJ2-1; TRBD2 aligns across 8 bases. This CDR3 is 15 amino acids long. The ends lost 0 bases at V and 5 bases at J; junction bases unmatched: 4. CDR1 and CDR2 (germline): SGHRS, YFSETQ.

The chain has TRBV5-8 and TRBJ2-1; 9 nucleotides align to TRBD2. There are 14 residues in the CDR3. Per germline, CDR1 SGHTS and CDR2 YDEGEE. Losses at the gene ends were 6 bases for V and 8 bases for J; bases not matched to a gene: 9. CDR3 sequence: CASNKREDWHEQFF. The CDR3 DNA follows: TGTGCCAGCAACAAGCGGGAGGATTGGCATGAGCAGTTCTTC.

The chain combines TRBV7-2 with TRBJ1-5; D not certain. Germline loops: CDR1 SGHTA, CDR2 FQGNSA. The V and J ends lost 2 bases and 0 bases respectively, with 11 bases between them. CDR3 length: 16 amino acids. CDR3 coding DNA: TGTGCCAGCAGCTTATCGACATTTAATAGCAATCAGCCCCAGCATTTT. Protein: CASSLSTFNSNQPQHF.

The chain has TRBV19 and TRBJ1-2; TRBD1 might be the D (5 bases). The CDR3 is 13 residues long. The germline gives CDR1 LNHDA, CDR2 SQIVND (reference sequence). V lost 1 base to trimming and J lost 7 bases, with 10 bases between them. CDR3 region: CASSIAGYGGYTF. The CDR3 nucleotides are TGTGCCAGTAGTATAGCAGGGTATGGTGGCTACACCTTC.

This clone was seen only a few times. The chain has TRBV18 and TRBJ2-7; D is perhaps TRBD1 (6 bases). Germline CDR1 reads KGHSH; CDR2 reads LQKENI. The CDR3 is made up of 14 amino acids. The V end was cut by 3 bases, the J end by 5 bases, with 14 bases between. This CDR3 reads CASSPRQGYDEQYF. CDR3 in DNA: TGTGCCAGCTCACCGAGGCAGGGGTACGACGAGCAGTACTTC.

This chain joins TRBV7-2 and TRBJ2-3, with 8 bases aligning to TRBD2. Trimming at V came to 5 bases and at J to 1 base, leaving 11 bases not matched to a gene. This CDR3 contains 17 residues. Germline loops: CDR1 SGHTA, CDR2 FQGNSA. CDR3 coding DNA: TGTGCCAGCAGCACCCTAGCCGGCGGGGGGCGCACAGATACGCAGTATTTT. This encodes CASSTLAGGGRTDTQYF. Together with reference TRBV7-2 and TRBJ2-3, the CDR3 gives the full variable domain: GAGVSQSPSNKVTEKGKDVELRCDPISGHTALYWYRQSLGQGLEFLIYFQGNSAPDKSGLPSDRFSAERTGGSVSTLTIQRTQQEDSAVYLCASSTLAGGGRTDTQYFGPGTRLTVL.

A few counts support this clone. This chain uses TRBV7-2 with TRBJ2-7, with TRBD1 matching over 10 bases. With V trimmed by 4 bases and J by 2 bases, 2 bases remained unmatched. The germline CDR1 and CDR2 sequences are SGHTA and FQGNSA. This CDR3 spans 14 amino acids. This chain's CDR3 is CASSYGTGAYEQYF. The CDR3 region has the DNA TGTGCCAGCAGCTACGGGACAGGGGCCTACGAGCAGTACTTC.

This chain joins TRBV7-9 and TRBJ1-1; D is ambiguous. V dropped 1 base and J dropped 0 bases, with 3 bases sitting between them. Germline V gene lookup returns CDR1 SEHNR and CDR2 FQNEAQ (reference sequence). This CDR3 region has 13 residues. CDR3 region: CASSLEMNTEAFF. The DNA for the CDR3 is TGTGCCAGCAGCTTAGAGATGAACACTGAAGCTTTCTTT.

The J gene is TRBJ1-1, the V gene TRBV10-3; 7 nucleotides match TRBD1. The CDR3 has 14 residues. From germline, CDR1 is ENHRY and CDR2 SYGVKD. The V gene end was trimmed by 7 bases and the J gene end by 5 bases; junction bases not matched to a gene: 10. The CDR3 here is CAIKRQGGATEAFF. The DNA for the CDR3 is TGTGCCATCAAGCGGCAAGGGGGCGCGACTGAAGCTTTCTTT.